Here is one T cell receptor (beta chain) with its context. The sample originates from a study of cytomegalovirus exposure and HLA in healthy donors. This CDR3 region has 14 residues. V lost 3 bases and J 6 bases, leaving 14 bases between the germline ends. Germline V lookup: CDR1 GTSNPN, CDR2 SVGIG (reference sequence). PCR involved 60 Vbeta and 13 Jbeta primers. Produced via immunoSEQ multiplex PCR; TCRdb's table is partial and in-frame only. The sample lists approximately 240,000 clones, approximately 84% occurring once. Sequencing was done on a sample of PBMCs. This TCR came from a woman aged 35 to 49 in good health and CMV-seronegative. The chain uses TRBV30 and TRBJ1-4; D unresolved. The CDR3 nucleotides are TGTGCCTGGAGCCCGGGGTTCACGGATGAAAAACTGTTTTTT. Its translation: CAWSPGFTDEKLFF.